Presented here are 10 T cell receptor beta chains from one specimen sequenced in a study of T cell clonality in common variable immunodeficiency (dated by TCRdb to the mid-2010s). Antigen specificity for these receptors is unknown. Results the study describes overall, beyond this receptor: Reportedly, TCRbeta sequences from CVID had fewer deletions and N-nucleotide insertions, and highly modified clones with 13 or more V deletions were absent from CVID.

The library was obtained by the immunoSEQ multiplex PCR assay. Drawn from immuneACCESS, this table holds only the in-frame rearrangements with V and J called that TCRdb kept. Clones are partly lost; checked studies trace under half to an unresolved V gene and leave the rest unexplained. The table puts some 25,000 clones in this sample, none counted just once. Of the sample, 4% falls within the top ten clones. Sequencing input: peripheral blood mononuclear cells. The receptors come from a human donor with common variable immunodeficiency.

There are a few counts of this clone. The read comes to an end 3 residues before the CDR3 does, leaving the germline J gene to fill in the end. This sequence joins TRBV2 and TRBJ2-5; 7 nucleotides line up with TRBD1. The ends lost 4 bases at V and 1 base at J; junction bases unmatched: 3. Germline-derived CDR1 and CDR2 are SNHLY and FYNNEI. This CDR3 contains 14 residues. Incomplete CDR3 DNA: TGTGCCAGCAGTGTACAGGGGTCCCAAGAGACC. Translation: CASSVQGSQET. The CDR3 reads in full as CASSVQGSQETQYF.

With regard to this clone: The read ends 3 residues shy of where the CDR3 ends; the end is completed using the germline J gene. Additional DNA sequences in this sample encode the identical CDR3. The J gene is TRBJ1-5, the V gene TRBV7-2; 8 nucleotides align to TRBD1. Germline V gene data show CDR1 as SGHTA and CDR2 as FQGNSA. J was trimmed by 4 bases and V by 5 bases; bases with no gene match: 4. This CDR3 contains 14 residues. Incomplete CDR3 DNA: TGTGCCAGCAGCCCCGACAGGGGTAATCAGCCC. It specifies CASSPDRGNQP. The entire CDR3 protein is CASSPDRGNQPQHF. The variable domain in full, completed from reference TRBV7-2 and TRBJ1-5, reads GAGVSQSPSNKVTEKGKDVELRCDPISGHTALYWYRQSLGQGLEFLIYFQGNSAPDKSGLPSDRFSAERTGGSVSTLTIQRTQQEDSAVYLCASSPDRGNQPQHFGDGTRLSIL.

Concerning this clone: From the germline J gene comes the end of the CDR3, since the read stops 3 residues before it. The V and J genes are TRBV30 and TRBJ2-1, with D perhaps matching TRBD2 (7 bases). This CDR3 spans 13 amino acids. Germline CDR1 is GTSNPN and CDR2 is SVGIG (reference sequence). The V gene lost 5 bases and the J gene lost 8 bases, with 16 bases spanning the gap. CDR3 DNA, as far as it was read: TGTGCCTGGGTGATGGACAGCGGGGATGAG. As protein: CAWVMDSGDE. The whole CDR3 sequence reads CAWVMDSGDEQFF.

CDR3 DNA, as far as it was read: TGTGCCAGCAGCTTAGTGGCCGATCAGCCC. Translation: CASSLVADQP. The full CDR3 is CASSLVADQPQHF. The chain carries TRBV7-9 and TRBJ1-5; D gene unclear. The read terminates 3 residues before the CDR3 end, so the remaining end is supplied by the germline J gene. The CDR3 has 13 residues. CDR1 SEHNR and CDR2 FQNEAQ come from the germline V gene (reference sequence). V shed 1 base and J shed 5 bases, with 6 bases lying between them.

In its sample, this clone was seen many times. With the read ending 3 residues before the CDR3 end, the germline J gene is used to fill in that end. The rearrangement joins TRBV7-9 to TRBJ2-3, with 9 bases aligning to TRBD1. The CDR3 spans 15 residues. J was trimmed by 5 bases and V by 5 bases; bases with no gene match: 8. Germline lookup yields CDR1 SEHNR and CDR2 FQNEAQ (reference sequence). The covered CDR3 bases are TGTGCCAGCAGCCAAATGGACAGGGGTAGAGATACG. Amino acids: CASSQMDRGRDT. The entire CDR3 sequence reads CASSQMDRGRDTQYF.

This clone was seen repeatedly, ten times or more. This chain's CDR3 is CASMLRDRATDTQYF. The sequenced part of the CDR3 DNA is TGTGCCTCGATGCTCCGGGACAGGGCCACAGATACG. The rearrangement links TRBV30 to TRBJ2-3; 9 nucleotides line up with TRBD1. The CDR3 extends 3 residues past the end of the read, so its final part is completed from the germline J gene. CDR3 length: 15 residues. V lost 7 bases and J lost 2; bases outside the gene matches: 10. Germline CDR1 reads GTSNPN; CDR2 reads SVGIG (reference sequence).

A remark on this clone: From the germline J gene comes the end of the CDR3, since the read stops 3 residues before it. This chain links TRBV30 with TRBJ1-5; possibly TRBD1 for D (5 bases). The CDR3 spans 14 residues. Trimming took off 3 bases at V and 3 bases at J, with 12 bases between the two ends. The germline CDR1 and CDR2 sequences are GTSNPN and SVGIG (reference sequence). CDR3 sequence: CAWSAGDFNQPQHF. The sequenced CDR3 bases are TGTGCCTGGAGCGCCGGGGACTTCAATCAGCCC.

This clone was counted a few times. CDR3 loop: CSASPTSLGGTQYF. The CDR3 bases that were read are TGCAGTGCTAGTCCGACTAGTTTGGGTGGGACC. The chain employs TRBV20-1 and TRBJ2-5; D possibly corresponds to TRBD2 (6 bases). The read halts 3 residues ahead of the CDR3 end, with the missing end drawn from the germline J gene. The V and J ends lost 3 bases and 7 bases respectively, with 18 bases between them. CDR1 is DFQATT, CDR2 SNEGSKA, per germline (reference sequence). The CDR3 is made up of 14 amino acids.

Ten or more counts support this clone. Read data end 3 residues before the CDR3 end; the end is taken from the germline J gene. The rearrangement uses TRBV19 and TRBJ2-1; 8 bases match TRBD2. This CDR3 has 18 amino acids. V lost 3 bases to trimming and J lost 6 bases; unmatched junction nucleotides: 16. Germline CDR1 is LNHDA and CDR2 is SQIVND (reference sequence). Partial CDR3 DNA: TGTGCCAGTAGTATGACGTCCGTAGCGGGGTTATTCTCCAATGAG. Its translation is CASSMTSVAGLFSNE. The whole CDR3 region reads CASSMTSVAGLFSNEQFF.

CDR3 DNA, as far as it was read: TGTGCCAGCAGCCAAGAGCCGGGACTAGGGTACGAG. Translated, it gives CASSQEPGLGYE. In full, the CDR3 is CASSQEPGLGYEQYF. V gene TRBV4-2 combines with J gene TRBJ2-7, with TRBD2 matching over 8 bases. The read terminates 3 residues ahead of where the CDR3 ends, so the germline J gene completes it. CDR3 size: 15 residues. Germline trimming cut 0 bases from V and 4 bases from J; bases unmatched to any gene: 5. Per the germline V gene, CDR1 is LGHNA and CDR2 is YNFKEQ.